This TCR beta chain stems from a study of beta chain features in type 1 diabetes. About the research overall: Across the samples, some 98,000,000 sorted cells were examined in total.

In the case of this clone: The antigen is unknown. Different DNA sequences within this sample yield the same CDR3.

Each of the CD4+ naive, central memory, regulatory and stem cell-like memory populations was sorted via CD45RO/CCR7/CD25/CD127/CD95/CD27. The whole isolated RNA underwent reverse transcription, so sequencing captured expressed TCRB transcripts. Some clones are missing from TCRdb's copy, which holds only in-frame ones; the method was immunoSEQ multiplex PCR. In the table there are just over 450,000 clones, 25% to 35% of which are singletons. Germline V gene data show CDR1 as DFQATT and CDR2 as SNEGSKA (reference sequence). V was shortened by 6 bases and J by 2 bases, with 3 bases between the two germline ends. The CDR3 has 10 amino acids. Findings and caveats of the study: All four CD4+ subsets of Type 1 diabetes patients contained TCRB CDR3s that were moderately but significantly shorter. For patients and controls alike, PCR might favor shorter templates to the same degree.

V usage is TRBV20-1 and J usage is TRBJ2-3; D gene unclear. The origin of this receptor is a man between 18 and 29 years old in good health. Specimen: naive CD4+ T cells from blood. The CDR3 reads CSAFTDTQYF. The CDR3 DNA sequence: TGCAGTGCATTCACAGATACGCAGTATTTT.